This passage covers 31 T cell receptor beta chains from one sample sequenced in a study of blood T cell repertoires in COVID-19. Sequenced by immunoSEQ multiplex PCR; TCRdb stores in-frame clones only, minus some. The repertoire consists of about 180,000 clones, with more than 75% occurring once and the leading ten covering over 7.5%. Source material: PBMCs or T cells enriched from blood (not recorded which). Source of these receptors: a woman in her thirties who had recovered from COVID-19.

The rearrangement links TRBV28 to TRBJ2-5; 7 bases fit TRBD2. Trimming at V came to 4 bases and at J to 2 bases, leaving 10 bases not matched to a gene. The CDR3 runs to 16 residues. Germline values: CDR1 MDHEN, CDR2 SYDVKM. The CDR3 reads CASSYVFGGNQETQYF. The CDR3, as DNA: TGTGCCAGCAGTTATGTATTCGGGGGGAATCAAGAGACCCAGTACTTC.

The V and J genes are TRBV7-9 and TRBJ2-7; tentative D call: TRBD1 (6 bases). The CDR3 is 14 residues long. CDR1 is SEHNR, CDR2 FQNEAQ, per germline (reference sequence). CDR3 residues: CRQLRGSFSYEQYF. The CDR3 region has the DNA TGTCGCCAGCTCAGGGGAAGTTTTTCCTACGAGCAGTACTTC.

This chain joins TRBV4-2 and TRBJ2-1; 8 positions agree with TRBD2. CDR1 is LGHNA, CDR2 YNFKEQ, per germline. This CDR3 comprises 15 residues. V trimming: 0 bases; J trimming: 6 bases; junction bases outside the gene matches: 4. The CDR3 loop reads CASSQDRGGVNEQFF. In DNA form, the CDR3 reads TGTGCCAGCAGCCAAGATCGGGGGGGGGTCAATGAGCAGTTCTTC.

This clone has more than one count but fewer than ten. The rearrangement links TRBV5-1 to TRBJ1-1, with D perhaps TRBD1 (5 bases). This CDR3 is 14 amino acids long. V lost 5 bases and J 4 bases, leaving 15 bases between the germline ends. Germline V gene lookup returns CDR1 SGHRS and CDR2 YFSETQ. In DNA form, the CDR3 reads TGCGCCAGCAGGGTGACAGCCGATGCCACTGAAGCTTTCTTT. Translated, it gives CASRVTADATEAFF.

The chain links TRBV7-9 to TRBJ2-1; possibly TRBD2 for D (5 bases). The CDR3 is made up of 13 amino acids. Germline CDR1 reads SEHNR; CDR2 reads FQNEAQ (reference sequence). The V gene lost 1 base and the J gene lost 9 bases, with 10 bases spanning the gap. The CDR3 nucleotides are TGTGCCAGCAGCTTAGGTCCGGGGAGTGAGCAGTTCTTC. Translation: CASSLGPGSEQFF.

V usage is TRBV18 and J usage is TRBJ1-6; 7 nucleotides match TRBD1. The CDR3 sequence is 13 residues long. Germline V CDR1 and CDR2: KGHSH, LQKENI. J gave up 7 bases and V 8 bases, and 5 bases lay outside the gene matches. The CDR3 DNA follows: TGTGCCAGCACGGACAGGAGAAATTCACCCCTCCACTTT. Translated: CASTDRRNSPLHF.

The CDR3 is CASSEQKQETQYF. The DNA of the CDR3 is TGTGCCAGCAGTGAACAGAAGCAAGAGACCCAGTACTTC. The rearrangement joins TRBV2 to TRBJ2-5; D is uncertain. There are 13 residues in the CDR3. V was pared by 2 bases and J by 2 bases, with 6 bases between. Germline V gives CDR1 SNHLY, CDR2 FYNNEI. The full variable domain, with the rest looked up from reference TRBV2 and TRBJ2-5, is EPEVTQTPSHQVTQMGQEVILRCVPISNHLYFYWYRQILGQKVEFLVSFYNNEISEKSEIFDDQFSVERPDGSNFTLKIRSTKLEDSAMYFCASSEQKQETQYFGPGTRLLVL.

The chain joins TRBV2 to TRBJ1-5; 12 bases fit TRBD1. Per germline, CDR1 SNHLY and CDR2 FYNNEI. This CDR3 is built from 15 residues. Germline trimming cut 6 bases from V and 5 bases from J; bases unmatched to any gene: 5. In DNA form, the CDR3 reads TGTGCCAGCAGAGGGACAGGGGGCGAGGATCAGCCCCAGCATTTT. This sequence encodes CASRGTGGEDQPQHF.

The chain joins TRBV5-4 to TRBJ2-7; D is perhaps TRBD2 (6 bases). CDR1 is SGHNT, CDR2 YYREEE, per germline (reference sequence). Trimming cost V 3 bases and J 4 bases, with 17 bases left between them. The CDR3 is 15 amino acids. The CDR3 region is CASSWGTGSPYEQYF. CDR3 nucleotide sequence: TGTGCCAGCAGCTGGGGGACCGGGAGCCCTTACGAGCAGTACTTC.

V usage is TRBV27 and J usage is TRBJ1-1; D unresolved. CDR1 MNHEY and CDR2 SMNVEV come from the germline V gene (reference sequence). This CDR3 is built from 13 residues. V shed 0 bases and J shed 1 base, with 3 bases lying between them. CDR3 DNA: TGTGCCAGCAGTTTATCGGCGAACACTGAAGCTTTCTTT. Translated: CASSLSANTEAFF.

For the CDR3, the DNA is TGTGCCAGCAGACCCACGGGACTCTATGGCTACACCTTC. Translation: CASRPTGLYGYTF. The chain recombines TRBV2 with TRBJ1-2; possibly TRBD1 for D (5 bases). The CDR3 has 13 amino acids. Germline V gene data show CDR1 as SNHLY and CDR2 as FYNNEI. Trimming stripped 6 bases from V and 4 bases from J, with 12 bases between.

A remark on this clone: The conserved phenylalanine or tryptophan normally closing the CDR3 is absent here, so this likely arose from a read error. No DNA is shown, since the ends of the CDR3 on it are uncertain; the CDR3 is the one TCRdb lists. The chain uses TRBV21-1 and TRBJ2-7; the DNA was not used to check the table's D call, TRBD2. TRBV21-1 is marked as a pseudogene. A total of 10 residues make up the CDR3, ends included. CDR3 sequence: CASSKVRTLA.

V and J are TRBV27 and TRBJ2-7; the D gene is possibly TRBD2 (6 bases). Between the trimmed V and J ends, which lost 3 bases and 3 bases, there was a span of 12 bases. The CDR3 covers 14 residues. The germline V gene encodes CDR1 MNHEY and CDR2 SMNVEV (reference sequence). This CDR3 is CASSFFGGNYEQYF. The DNA of the CDR3 is TGTGCCAGCAGTTTTTTCGGGGGAAACTACGAGCAGTACTTC.

The V call is TRBV18, the J call TRBJ2-7; 7 bases fit TRBD2. Germline V gives CDR1 KGHSH, CDR2 LQKENI. J lost 3 bases, V lost 5 bases, and 10 bases had no gene match. This CDR3 comprises 15 residues. CDR3 protein: CASSAGEGSNYEQYF. Here the CDR3 DNA reads TGTGCCAGCTCAGCCGGGGAGGGGTCTAACTACGAGCAGTACTTC.

The rearrangement uses TRBV5-1 and TRBJ1-2; possibly TRBD1 for D (5 bases). With 4 bases removed from V and 6 bases from J, the gap between germline ends came to 22 bases. This CDR3 spans 16 amino acids. The germline CDR1 and CDR2 sequences are SGHRS and YFSETQ. The CDR3 loop is CASSVGSGVGVNGYTF. DNA for the CDR3: TGCGCCAGCAGCGTAGGGTCGGGGGTAGGAGTGAATGGCTACACCTTC.

J is TRBJ1-4 and V is TRBV7-9; tentatively, D is TRBD1 (5 bases). In germline, CDR1 is SEHNR, CDR2 FQNEAQ (reference sequence). The length of the CDR3 is 13 residues. V shed 4 bases and J shed 5 bases, with 8 bases lying between them. The CDR3 here is CASSWQGNEKLFF. DNA for the CDR3: TGTGCCAGCAGCTGGCAGGGAAATGAAAAACTGTTTTTT.

This sequence joins TRBV28 and TRBJ2-3, with 10 bases fitting TRBD2. The V gene end was trimmed by 10 bases and the J gene end by 3 bases; junction bases not matched to a gene: 4. The germline CDR1 and CDR2 sequences are MDHEN and SYDVKM. CDR3 length: 13 residues. Here the CDR3 reads CATRAGGTDTQYF. As DNA, the CDR3 is TGTGCCACCCGAGCGGGAGGGACAGATACGCAGTATTTT.

The chain couples TRBV6-5 to TRBJ2-7; TRBD1 agrees at 12 bases. The germline V gene encodes CDR1 MNHEY and CDR2 SVGAGI. This CDR3 has 16 amino acids. V shed 3 bases and J 7 bases; nucleotides not matched to a gene: 10. The CDR3 region has the DNA TGTGCCAGCAGTTATAATCGGGGACAGGGGGCGAGAGAGCAGTACTTC. It specifies CASSYNRGQGAREQYF.

The chain combines TRBV5-4 with TRBJ1-3; 8 positions match TRBD1. This CDR3 spans 15 amino acids. Germline V lookup: CDR1 SGHNT, CDR2 YYREEE (reference sequence). The J segment lost 3 bases and the V segment lost 5 bases, leaving 7 bases of the junction unmatched. CDR3 DNA sequence: TGTGCCAGCAGTCAGGGACAGGTTGGTGGAAACACCATATATTTT. It encodes CASSQGQVGGNTIYF.

The chain carries TRBV27 and TRBJ2-3; D might be TRBD2 (6 bases). Trimming took 5 bases from V and 2 from J, leaving 11 bases between them. This CDR3 contains 14 residues. CDR1 and CDR2 (germline): MNHEY, SMNVEV (reference sequence). CDR3 nucleotides: TGTGCCAGCAGTGCGGGGAGCGCCACAGATACGCAGTATTTT. Residues: CASSAGSATDTQYF.

The genes are TRBV5-1 and TRBJ2-1; tentative D call: TRBD2 (5 bases). Trimming took off 5 bases at V and 8 bases at J, with 11 bases between the two ends. The CDR3 spans 12 residues. The V gene's germline CDR1 is SGHRS and CDR2 YFSETQ. CDR3 region: CASSGSDHEQFF. Written as DNA, the CDR3 is TGCGCCAGCAGTGGTAGCGATCATGAGCAGTTCTTC.

The rearrangement uses TRBV24-1 and TRBJ2-1; TRBD2 matches at 11 bases. Losses at the gene ends were 7 bases for V and 2 bases for J; bases not matched to a gene: 6. CDR3 length: 16 residues. From germline, CDR1 is KGHDR and CDR2 SFDVKD. The CDR3 region is CATRSSGREPYNEQFF. The CDR3 region has the DNA TGTGCCACCAGGAGTAGCGGGAGGGAACCCTACAATGAGCAGTTCTTC.

The J gene is TRBJ2-1, the V gene TRBV9; 9 bases agree with TRBD2. V gave up 0 bases and J gave up 5 bases; unmatched junction bases: 9. CDR3 length equals 17 residues. The germline CDR1 and CDR2 sequences are SGDLS and YYNGEE. The CDR3, as DNA: TGTGCCAGCAGCGTAGCTTGGGTGACTAGCGGTAACAATGAGCAGTTCTTC. Amino acids: CASSVAWVTSGNNEQFF. Full variable domain (outside the CDR3, taken from reference TRBV9 and TRBJ2-1): DSGVTQTPKHLITATGQRVTLRCSPRSGDLSVYWYQQSLDQGLQFLIQYYNGEERAKGNILERFSAQQFPDLHSELNLSSLELGDSALYFCASSVAWVTSGNNEQFFGPGTRLTVL.

The chain employs TRBV19 and TRBJ1-2; unclear D gene. With 5 bases removed from V and 2 bases from J, the gap between germline ends came to 15 bases. The CDR3 is 15 amino acids. Looked up from germline, CDR1 is LNHDA and CDR2 is SQIVND (reference sequence). CDR3 loop: CASSALGIENYGYTF. The CDR3 coding sequence is TGTGCCAGTAGTGCCCTCGGTATCGAAAACTATGGCTACACCTTC.

The rearrangement links TRBV6-5 to TRBJ1-1; D gene uncertain. The CDR3 consists of 14 residues. Trimming took off 7 bases at V and 4 bases at J, with 16 bases between the two ends. Germline CDR1 and CDR2: MNHEY and SVGAGI. CDR3: CASTPGQLSTEAFF. Written as DNA, the CDR3 is TGTGCCAGCACCCCGGGTCAGCTGTCCACTGAAGCTTTCTTT.

V usage is TRBV9 and J usage is TRBJ1-2; D may be TRBD1 (5 bases). The V end lost 0 bases, the J end lost 4 bases, and 7 bases lay between the germline ends. This CDR3 is built from 13 residues. From germline, CDR1 is SGDLS and CDR2 YYNGEE. The DNA for the CDR3 is TGTGCCAGCAGCGTAGCGGGGGGCTATGGCTACACCTTC. This encodes CASSVAGGYGYTF.

The chain uses TRBV6-5 and TRBJ2-7; 7 bases line up with TRBD1. The junction had 4 bases not matched to a gene; V was cut back by 8 bases and J by 0 bases. Per germline, CDR1 MNHEY and CDR2 SVGAGI. The CDR3 length is 13 residues. CDR3 residues: CASHRDSSYEQYF. CDR3 DNA sequence: TGTGCCAGCCACCGGGACAGCTCCTACGAGCAGTACTTC.

The chain employs TRBV4-1 and TRBJ1-3; D is ambiguous. Germline assignment: CDR1 MGHRA and CDR2 YSYEKL. Trimming removed 3 bases from V and 2 bases from J, with 11 bases in between. The CDR3 runs to 15 residues. CDR3 sequence (DNA): TGCGCCAGCAGCCAGTCCTTAATAACTGGAAACACCATATATTTT. Protein sequence: CASSQSLITGNTIYF.

This clone was seen just once. V usage is TRBV5-5 and J usage is TRBJ2-5, with 9 positions matching TRBD2. The CDR3 length is 16 residues. V shed 0 bases and J 4 bases; nucleotides not matched to a gene: 7. Germline assignment: CDR1 SGHKS and CDR2 YYEKEE (reference sequence). CDR3 nucleotides: TGTGCCAGCAGCTTGGTTTTGCGGGAGGGCCTAGAGACCCAGTACTTC. It is translated as CASSLVLREGLETQYF.

The rearrangement uses TRBV3-1 (or the pseudogene TRBV3-2) and TRBJ1-4; 7 bases are a match to TRBD1. The length of the CDR3 is 15 residues. J lost 5 bases, V lost 0 bases, and 3 bases had no gene match. Germline V gives CDR1 LGHDT, CDR2 YNNKEL (reference sequence). CDR3 amino acids: CASSQEGTENEKLFF. The CDR3 DNA follows: TGTGCCAGCAGCCAAGAAGGGACAGAGAATGAAAAACTGTTTTTT.

This clone has only one observation. The chain couples TRBV2 to TRBJ2-2; D gene unclear. CDR3 length equals 14 residues. With 1 base removed from V and 1 base from J, the gap between germline ends came to 4 bases. CDR1 is SNHLY and CDR2 is FYNNEI in the germline V gene. Here the CDR3 reads CASSEVRNTGELFF. CDR3 DNA: TGTGCCAGCAGTGAAGTGAGGAACACCGGGGAGCTGTTTTTT.